This T cell receptor beta chain was obtained from a study of T cells in Graves' hyperthyroidism and ophthalmopathy. General study points: Blood samples included most of the expanded thyroid clonotypes exceeding 0.001.

Graves' hyperthyroidism was deemed stable given no ophthalmopathy progression within 18 months. Ten or more counts support this clonotype. The antigen remains undetermined. Germline V gene data show CDR1 as SGDLS and CDR2 as YYNGEE. Trimming took off 5 bases at V and 9 bases at J, with 9 bases between the two ends. The CDR3 length is 12 residues. From RNA transcripts, TCR beta CDR3 regions were amplified. Researchers ran a first-round RT-PCR on the TCR CDR3 using the HTBI primer set. TCRdb ran MiXCR on the multiplex PCR reads and lists one entry per CDR3 protein. The table lists hundreds of thousands of distinct CDR3 sequences, roughly 32% of them singletons.

This chain uses TRBV9 with TRBJ1-6, with a possible D match to TRBD1 (6 bases). Sequenced input: blood. The sequence was obtained from a woman aged 40 to 50 with Graves' hyperthyroidism. CDR3: CASSGQSSPLHF. CDR3 in DNA: TGTGCCAGCAGTGGACAGTCTTCACCCCTCCACTTT.